The subject of this entry is one T cell receptor (beta chain). The antigen this receptor binds is unknown. Base qualities were left out, and no much larger clone turns up one base away. The sample is drawn from a study of cytomegalovirus exposure and HLA in healthy donors (dated by TCRdb to between 2016 and 2019). As for the study more broadly: A later analysis indicated that the 90 to 150 validation repertoires were generated on the platform also employed for the roughly 650 repertoires of the first cohort. The study combined high-throughput TCR immunosequencing, statistical association of individual TCRs with disease status, and machine learning to predict cytomegalovirus infection status. A separate validation cohort of roughly 110 different subjects was used in addition to the approximately 610-subject first cohort. The study aimed to test whether cataloging public T cell receptors could reveal signatures of past pathogen exposure. Broader findings and caveats from the paper: In vitro tests confirmed that a few of the cytomegalovirus-associated TCR beta chains recognize cytomegalovirus antigens. Most TCR sequences were seen in very few donors, while some public TCRs were found in many individuals. Subsequent analysis determined that TCRs grouped into clusters in the first cohort also showed a tendency toward co-occurrence across the 120 validation repertoires, and 94% of cluster scores exceeded 0. The study listed approximately 150 TCR beta chains as associated with cytomegalovirus. All 120 or so repertoires were used to score co-occurrence in the validation cohort in a later analysis, because that analysis had no HLA typing for the cohort. Cytomegalovirus status was reported to be diagnosed by the classifier with high specificity and sensitivity in both the original and validation cohorts. The authors suggested that the approach could potentially be generalized to other disease states and immunological phenotypes.

CDR1 and CDR2 are drawn from the germline V gene (reference sequence): LNHDA, SQIVND. CDR3 length: 14 amino acids, cysteine to phenylalanine. Just CDR3 DNA is preserved here, 42 bases in frame from base 1. Relative to germline, V is missing 11 bases and J is missing 2 bases, with 7 bases of the junction outside any gene match. The donors were included in the validation cohort of 120 subjects, a group kept apart from the roughly 700-subject first cohort. The library was made by the immunoSEQ multiplex PCR assay. The study's processing was this. A statistical classification framework was developed to diagnose cytomegalovirus status using the catalog of TCR beta chain sequences. The clones in this table, taken by TCRdb from immuneACCESS, are in-frame only. Not every clone is retained; where verified, under half of the shortfall comes from an unresolved V gene, and the cause of the rest is unknown. V and J calls and clone size come straight from that table; D and trimming were deduced from the DNA. Here the sample has 95,000 to 150,000 clones; about 84% occur a single time. In total, the top ten clones hold roughly 2% of the sample.

The chain employs TRBV19 and TRBJ2-3, and 10 bases in between align with TRBD1. The sequence was collected from a woman aged 30 to 39 in good health and CMV-seronegative. What was sequenced was PBMCs. The CDR3 protein sequence reads: CACRTGGYTDTQYF. The nucleotide sequence is given as TGTGCCTGCCGGACAGGGGGTTACACAGATACGCAGTATTTT.